This TCR beta chain was identified during a study of cytomegalovirus exposure and HLA in healthy donors (dated by TCRdb to 2016 to 2017). Notes on the research overall: An earlier analysis of a few hundred of the donors reported approximately 260 Gb of sequence data and 90 million to 120 million unique TCR beta sequences obtained from about 180 million T cells. An early release covering 550 to 700 HLA-typed donors comprised about 320 gigabases of sequencing data and roughly 85 million unique TCR sequences. The genetic ancestry cluster associated with self-reported Caucasian donors included over 80% of the roughly 410 genotyped donors. The study aimed to test whether signatures of past pathogen exposure could be identified by cataloging public T cell receptors. The study used immunosequencing to profile the T cell repertoires of approximately 630 subjects and linked those repertoires to cytomegalovirus serostatus. A separate validation cohort of about 110 different subjects was used in addition to the roughly 700-subject first cohort. High-throughput TCR immunosequencing, statistical association of individual TCRs with disease status, and machine learning were combined to predict cytomegalovirus infection status. In a later analysis, previously published TCR beta repertoires from roughly 710 donors were re-analyzed and high-resolution HLA genotyping was added so that TCR occurrence patterns could be studied. Rather than drawing on any new phenotypic data, the later analysis identified candidate immune exposures from TCR beta sequences and the way those sequences occurred across donors. In an earlier analysis of more than 550 of the donors, high-throughput TCR beta sequencing was used to judge whether each TCR beta V gene segment behaved as functional or pseudogenic. Donor age, sex, ethnicity and CMV serostatus were compiled together with the repertoire data. In a later genetic analysis, genome-wide SNP genotypes for about 65% of the roughly 670 donors were used, and that subset was treated as a discovery cohort. All discovery cohort repertoires had been generated using a single sequencing platform. HLA typing covered class I and class II loci at four-digit resolution. Typing coverage varied by locus: about 629-630 donors for A, B, C, DRB1 and DQB1; roughly 510 for DQA1; about 590 for DPA1; some 470 for DPB1. Roughly five DR-DQ haplotypes were treated as single units for association and clustering because of strong linkage in the cohort. Across about 380 genotyped donors of the cohort, an average of approximately 240,000 unique TCR beta nucleotide sequences per donor were sequenced, and 15% to 20% of those sequences were non-productive. Beyond this particular receptor, the publication reports: According to a later analysis, parvovirus B19, influenza, CMV and Epstein-Barr virus appeared linked to several top co-occurrence clusters. The classifier was reported to diagnose cytomegalovirus status with high specificity and sensitivity in both the original cohort and the validation cohort. A further reported finding was that TCR beta sequences accurately predicted the HLA-A and HLA-B alleles for most subjects in the first cohort. The study listed approximately 150 TCR beta chains as associated with cytomegalovirus. Because some donors lacked HLA typing at each locus, the association tests relied only on the typed subset. An earlier analysis of several hundred of the donors showed that most TCR beta V segments appeared in productive rearrangements either about 90% or about 30% of the time, which broadly matched IMGT annotations. A later analysis found that most CMV-associated TCR beta chains appeared HLA-restricted, with HLA associations seemingly driven largely by CMV exposure. In a later analysis, TCR association rates were found to vary across HLA loci, with the most associated TCRs seen for DRB1 alleles and the fewest for HLA-C alleles. Linkage disequilibrium might explain the correlated functional status among segregating V segments, but an unknown experimental factor could not be excluded. Compared with equally common non-associated chains, HLA-associated TCR beta chains in a later analysis were more clonally expanded and had lower generation probabilities. While some public TCRs were present in many individuals, most TCR sequences turned up only very rarely across donors. Because counts were too low, under 20 rarely observed V segments, including chromosome 9 orphons, were left out of the earlier analysis of 500 to 750 of the donors. A group of highly shared sequence variants was considered likely to be a technical artifact of the sequencing pipeline. Some IMGT-functional V segments, including TRBV6-2 and TRBV6-3, could not be told apart with the 87-base-pair reads, so those segments were excluded. The authors suggested that the approach could potentially be extended to other disease states and immunological phenotypes. The cohort was sequenced for TCR beta chains only, and without alpha or paired-chain data the features that could be detected were limited. Three of the identified cytomegalovirus-associated TCR beta chains were confirmed in vitro to be specific for cytomegalovirus antigens. In a later genetic analysis, fewer N-insertions in productive TCRs were reported among donors in an Asian-associated ancestry cluster than the roughly 700-donor mean. At a false discovery rate of 0.05, a later analysis linked 15,000 to 20,000 TCR beta sequences to specific HLA alleles. When HLA alleles, especially DR and DQ, strongly co-occurred, attributing TCR associations to individual alleles was difficult. Sequencing depth was assumed to be roughly uniform across donors in the presence/absence analyses, though that assumption may not hold. CMV serostatus was the only immune exposure information available for the cohort. A later genetic analysis associated a missense DCLRE1C variant with V-gene and J-gene trimming of TCR beta chains, and an independent cohort replicated the association.

About this clone: This clone's antigen is unknown. No base-level quality is on record; no much larger clone is a single base apart.

Taken from the germline V gene, the CDR1 and CDR2 loops are MGHDK and SYGVNS. Relative to germline, V is missing 1 base and J is missing 4 bases, with 8 bases of the junction outside any gene match. The CDR3 runs 18 residues from the cysteine to the phenylalanine. The read is trimmed to its CDR3 DNA, 54 bases read in frame from base 1. The cohort consisted of 666 healthy bone marrow donors. At the time of sampling, all cohort members were nominally healthy, though unrecorded immune exposures were likely present. The donor was CMV seropositive and belonged to the group of 250 to 300 seropositive cohort members. A peripheral blood sample was collected from each donor, and TCR beta sequencing was performed on peripheral blood mononuclear cells. The Qiagen DNeasy Blood Extraction Kit was used to extract genomic DNA from the blood cell samples. The method behind the library was the immunoSEQ multiplex PCR assay. A mixture of 60 forward primers for TCR Vbeta segments and 13 reverse primers for TCR Jbeta segments was used in the multiplex PCR. A multiplex PCR assay on genomic DNA amplified the CDR3 region of rearranged TCR beta genes. The amplified TCR beta libraries were sequenced on the Illumina HiSeq System as 87-base-pair reads. Per the source publication's procedure: A later analysis counted around 72 million unique TCR beta chains across the 550 to 750 repertoires, and about 10 million of these chains were shared by at least two donors. Raw reads were error-corrected and collapsed into unique sequences by a nearest-neighbor algorithm in which closely related sequences were merged to remove PCR and sequencing errors. To assign V, D and J gene segments, CDR3 sequences were aligned to IMGT reference sequences. For a sequence to be retained, at least a six-nucleotide match to both a V gene segment and a J gene segment was required. Rearrangements were called productive when the CDR3 lacked stop codons and stayed in frame with V and J; all others were non-productive. CDR3 was defined by IMGT convention, running from the second conserved V-encoded cysteine to the conserved J-encoded phenylalanine. The earlier analysis of fewer than 750 of the donors excluded sequences that lacked an unambiguous match to a single V gene segment. An earlier analysis of under 750 of the donors called V segments functional above 56.7% productive rearrangements and segregating when the between-donor standard deviation exceeded 5%. A statistical classification framework was built to diagnose cytomegalovirus status from the catalog of TCR beta chain sequences. In a later analysis, TCR nucleotide sequences were compared against IMGT/GENE-DB human TR gene sequences so that V and J genes could be assigned. In a later analysis, CDR3 sequences and most-parsimonious VDJ recombination scenarios were assigned using the TCRdist pipeline. A later analysis defined each TCR beta chain by its CDR3 amino acid sequence plus V-gene family, and excluded reads lacking a unique V-gene family. As a way to deal with suspected cross-contamination and a sequencing artifact, a later analysis dropped approximately 570 nucleotide sequences that were highly shared and had low generation probability. In a later analysis, a clonal expansion index was calculated for each public chain from normalized within-repertoire ranks of inferred template counts. In a later analysis, generation probabilities were computed with a VDJ recombination model fitted to out-of-frame rearrangements, and the resulting probabilities were checked against IGoR. In a later analysis, TCR-TCR, TCR-HLA and TCR-CMV co-occurrence was scored with hypergeometric tests, and a repertoire-size bias correction was applied to TCR pairs. False discovery rates were estimated in a later analysis by permuting HLA or CMV assignments 20 times. In a later analysis, co-occurring TCRs were grouped with DBSCAN, and TCRdist sequence similarity was added when clustering was performed within HLA-allele-positive subsets. For co-occurrence clustering, repertoires with fewer than 30,000 or more than 120,000 public chains were excluded, along with 4 to 6 repertoires with anomalous nucleotide sharing. As stored in TCRdb, this immuneACCESS dataset retains in-frame rearrangements with V and J assigned. A fraction of the clones does not appear; measured against another copy, unresolved V genes explain less than half of the discrepancy, and the remainder lacks a known reason. V and J calls and clone size are as listed in that table; D and trimming were resolved from the DNA. Within this sample are 75,000 or so clones, with around 70% of them counted one time only. The ten largest clones capture about 20% of the sample.

The chain was built from TRBV25-1 and TRBJ2-5; a stretch of 14 junction bases matches TRBD2. The material sequenced was PBMCs. This sequence was found in a woman aged 25-40 years in good health and CMV-seropositive. The bases read TGTGCCAGCAGTGAATCGGGGACTAGCGGGAGAGGGGTAGAGACCCAGTACTTC. Its translation reads: CASSESGTSGRGVETQYF. With all but the CDR3 taken from the reference TRBV25-1 and TRBJ2-5 genes, the full variable domain is: EADIYQTPRYLVIGTGKKITLECSQTMGHDKMYWYQQDPGMELHLIHYSYGVNSTEKGDLSSESTVSRIRTEHFPLTLESARPSHTSQYLCASSESGTSGRGVETQYFGPGTRLLVL.